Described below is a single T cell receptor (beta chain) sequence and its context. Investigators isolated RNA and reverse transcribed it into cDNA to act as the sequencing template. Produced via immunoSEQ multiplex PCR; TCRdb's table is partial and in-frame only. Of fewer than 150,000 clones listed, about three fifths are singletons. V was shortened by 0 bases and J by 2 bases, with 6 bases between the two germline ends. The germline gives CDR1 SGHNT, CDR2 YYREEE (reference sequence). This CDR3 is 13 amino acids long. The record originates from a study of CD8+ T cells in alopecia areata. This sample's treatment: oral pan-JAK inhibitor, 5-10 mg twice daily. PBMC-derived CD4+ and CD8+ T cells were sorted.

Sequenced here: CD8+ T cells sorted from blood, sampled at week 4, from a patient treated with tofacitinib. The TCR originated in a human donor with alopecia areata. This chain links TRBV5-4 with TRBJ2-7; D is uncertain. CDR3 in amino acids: CASSLETPYEQYF. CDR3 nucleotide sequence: TGTGCCAGCAGCTTGGAAACGCCCTACGAGCAGTACTTC.